This is a list of T cell receptor beta chains from one sample in a study of Tregs in tolerant kidney transplant recipients. Produced via immunoSEQ multiplex PCR; TCRdb's table is partial and in-frame only. Of under 300,000 clones listed, 84% were seen once; the top ten hold around 0.64%. The source material was CD4+ T cells from blood. The source of these receptors is a human donor in good health. Both conserved end residues are part of each CDR3. Fields, in order: V gene, clone size, J gene, D gene, CDR3 DNA, CDR3 protein. A D gene is named only where the DNA matches it firmly. The size entry is marked missing in some rows and otherwise reads once, few, many or a size class.

>TRBV6-1|.|TRBJ2-7|TRBD1
TGTGCCAGCAGTTTAGGACAGGGGAGCTCCTACGAGCAGTACTTC
CASSLGQGSSYEQYF
>TRBV11-2|.|TRBJ1-2|TRBD1
TGTGCCAGCAGCTTCGGAGACAGGGCTTTTGGCTACACCTTC
CASSFGDRAFGYTF
>TRBV5-4|.|TRBJ2-3|TRBD2
TGTGCCAGCAGCTCATCCCTCGGGAGGGCGGGGACAGATACGCAGTATTTT
CASSSSLGRAGTDTQYF
>TRBV5-4|.|TRBJ1-1|.
TGTGCCAGCAGCTTGGCCAGGTGGCAGGGTAACACTGAAGCTTTCTTT
CASSLARWQGNTEAFF
>TRBV6-6|.|TRBJ2-7|TRBD2
TGTGCCAGCCGACTAGCGGGAGGAACCTACGAGCAGTACTTC
CASRLAGGTYEQYF
>TRBV9|.|TRBJ2-1|TRBD2
TGTGCCAGCAGCGAACAACTAGCGGCTTACAATGAGCAGTTCTTC
CASSEQLAAYNEQFF
>TRBV5-4|.|TRBJ2-7|TRBD2
TGTGCCAGCAGCTCCGGGACTAGCTTTTCCTACGAGCAGTACTTC
CASSSGTSFSYEQYF
>TRBV5-1|.|TRBJ2-7|TRBD1
TGCGCCAGCAGCAAGGGACAGGGTGGAGAGCAGTACTTC
CASSKGQGGEQYF
>TRBV2|.|TRBJ2-7|.
TGTGCCAGCAGGGTTGGGGGGCCTAGCGGATCCTCCTACGAGCAGTACTTC
CASRVGGPSGSSYEQYF
>TRBV19|few|TRBJ2-3|.
TGTGCCAGTAGTATGGACTGGGGATCAGATACGCAGTATTTT
CASSMDWGSDTQYF
>TRBV10-1|once|TRBJ2-2|.
TGCGCCAGCAGTGATTGGGGATTTGGGCAGGTCCCAACCGGGGAGCTGTTTTTT
CASSDWGFGQVPTGELFF
>TRBV18|.|TRBJ2-1|TRBD2
TGTGCCAGCTCACCTGGACTAGCGGGAGGCGATGAGCAGTTCTTC
CASSPGLAGGDEQFF
>TRBV18|.|TRBJ2-7|.
TGTGCCAGCTCACCGGGACGGGCCTACGAGCAGTACTTC
CASSPGRAYEQYF
>TRBV5-4|.|TRBJ2-7|.
TGTGCCAGCAGGGGGACGACAAACCCCTACGAGCAGTACTTC
CASRGTTNPYEQYF
>TRBV7-3|.|TRBJ2-7|TRBD2
TGTGCCAGCAGCCGGGACTATTCCTACGAGCAGTACTTC
CASSRDYSYEQYF